Listed below are T cell receptor beta chains from one sample, sequenced in a study of blood T cell repertoires in COVID-19. This table comes from immunoSEQ multiplex PCR, and its TCRdb copy is limited to in-frame clones, with some not included. This sample yields approximately 200,000 clones, of which approximately 86% are seen a single time; 1% to 1.4% belongs to the top ten. Specimen: peripheral blood. These TCRs come from a man aged 30-40 years with acute or convalescent COVID-19. CDR3s include the opening cysteine and the closing phenylalanine or tryptophan. A D gene is named only where the DNA matches it firmly. Clone size appears in some rows only: once, few, many, or a class for an expanded clone.

abundance | j_gene | v_gene | d_gene | len | CDR3aa | CDR3nt
- | TRBJ2-7 | TRBV6-5 | - | 14 | CASSTTTLPGEQYF | TGTGCCAGCAGTACTACTACACTGCCGGGGGAGCAGTACTTC
- | TRBJ1-1 | TRBV6-5 | - | 14 | CASSYSPGTRRAFF | TGTGCCAGCAGTTACTCTCCGGGTACGCGGCGGGCTTTCTTT
- | TRBJ2-3 | TRBV25-1 | TRBD1 | 14 | CASSERQGTDTQYF | TGTGCCAGCAGTGAGCGACAGGGGACAGATACGCAGTATTTT
once | TRBJ1-1 | TRBV10-3 | - | 13 | CAISESRATEAFF | TGTGCCATCAGTGAGAGCAGGGCCACTGAAGCTTTCTTT
- | TRBJ1-2 | TRBV6-5 | - | 14 | CATSVSGTSYGYTF | TGTGCCACCTCAGTAAGCGGGACCTCCTATGGCTACACCTTC
- | TRBJ2-7 | TRBV27 | TRBD2 | 15 | CASSRVGTSGTEQYF | TGTGCCAGCAGTAGGGTCGGGACTAGCGGGACTGAGCAGTACTTC
once | TRBJ1-4 | TRBV18 | - | 13 | CASFSRANEKLFF | TGTGCCAGTTTCTCGAGGGCTAATGAAAAACTGTTTTTT
- | TRBJ1-5 | TRBV19 | - | 12 | CASSIVGGPQHF | TGTGCCAGTAGTATAGTAGGGGGGCCCCAGCATTTT
- | TRBJ2-3 | TRBV5-1 | TRBD2 | 19 | CASSLGTLLAGAGLGTQYF | TGCGCCAGCAGCTTGGGAACCCTACTAGCGGGGGCCGGATTGGGTACGCAGTATTTT
once | TRBJ1-6 | TRBV6-1 | TRBD1 | 16 | CASSGQGTLGNSPLHF | TGTGCCAGCAGTGGACAGGGGACCCTCGGTAATTCACCCCTCCACTTT
- | TRBJ2-7 | TRBV29-1 | TRBD2 | 16 | CSVEIRFGGGAYEQYF | TGCAGCGTTGAAATTCGGTTCGGCGGGGGGGCCTACGAGCAGTACTTC
- | TRBJ1-6 | TRBV30 | - | 14 | CAWSVSSYNSPLHF | TGTGCCTGGAGTGTTAGCTCCTATAATTCACCCCTCCACTTT
- | TRBJ1-6 | TRBV3-1/TRBV3-2 | TRBD1 | 16 | CASSPGADRGNSPLHF | TGTGCCAGCAGCCCAGGGGCGGACAGGGGTAATTCACCCCTCCACTTT
- | TRBJ1-1 | TRBV5-1 | TRBD1 | 14 | CASRSQTTGVEAFF | TGCGCCAGCAGGAGTCAAACTACAGGGGTCGAAGCTTTCTTT
- | TRBJ2-7 | TRBV7-9 | TRBD1 | 14 | CASSSGQSSYEQYF | TGTGCCAGCAGCTCGGGACAGTCCTCCTACGAGCAGTACTTC
- | TRBJ2-5 | TRBV2 | - | 15 | CASSEVNSAGETQYF | TGTGCCAGCAGTGAGGTTAATAGCGCCGGGGAGACCCAGTACTTC
- | TRBJ2-5 | TRBV29-1 | TRBD2 | 13 | CSVGLAGAGTQYF | TGCAGCGTTGGACTAGCGGGAGCAGGGACCCAGTACTTC
- | TRBJ2-7 | TRBV5-4 | TRBD2 | 15 | CASSVGLAGSYEQYF | TGTGCCAGCAGCGTGGGACTAGCGGGCTCCTACGAGCAGTACTTC
- | TRBJ2-1 | TRBV6-5 | TRBD1 | 15 | CASSYGQGAAGEQFF | TGTGCCAGCAGTTACGGGCAGGGGGCGGCGGGTGAGCAGTTCTTC
- | TRBJ2-7 | TRBV6-1 | TRBD1 | 16 | CASSQAEPGQAYEQYF | TGTGCCAGCAGTCAAGCCGAACCGGGACAGGCATACGAGCAGTACTTC
- | TRBJ2-5 | TRBV28 | - | 14 | CASTQPGQQETQYF | TGTGCCTCCACTCAACCAGGACAACAAGAGACCCAGTACTTC
few | TRBJ1-1 | TRBV27 | TRBD1 | 15 | CASRKGAGVNTEAFF | TGTGCCAGCAGGAAGGGGGCCGGTGTGAACACTGAAGCTTTCTTT
- | TRBJ2-7 | TRBV6-5 | - | 12 | CASTPNNGEQYF | TGTGCCAGCACCCCAAATAACGGGGAGCAGTACTTC
- | TRBJ1-1 | TRBV5-1 | - | 16 | CASSSPGRGENTEAFF | TGCGCCAGCAGCTCCCCCGGGCGGGGAGAGAACACTGAAGCTTTCTTT
- | TRBJ2-1 | TRBV4-2 | - | 16 | CASSQERTAVRDEQFF | TGTGCCAGCAGCCAAGAGAGGACAGCCGTGAGGGATGAGCAGTTCTTC
- | TRBJ1-2 | TRBV28 | TRBD1 | 15 | CASRSRTGNLYGYTF | TGTGCCAGCAGGTCCCGGACAGGGAATTTGTATGGCTACACCTTC
- | TRBJ2-1 | TRBV7-2 | TRBD2 | 15 | CASSLEGLAGDEQFF | TGTGCCAGCAGCTTAGAGGGACTAGCGGGTGATGAGCAGTTCTTC
- | TRBJ2-7 | TRBV30 | TRBD2 | 15 | CAWSEGTSGPYEQYF | TGTGCCTGGAGTGAGGGGACTAGCGGGCCCTACGAGCAGTACTTC
- | TRBJ2-1 | TRBV7-3 | - | 16 | CASSPRAGSSYNEQFF | TGTGCCAGCAGCCCCAGGGCGGGGAGCTCCTACAATGAGCAGTTCTTC
- | TRBJ2-1 | TRBV18 | TRBD1 | 16 | CASSPVDRGFYNEQFF | TGTGCCAGCTCACCGGTGGACAGGGGATTCTACAATGAGCAGTTCTTC
- | TRBJ2-4 | TRBV4-1 | - | 18 | CASSQEGPSLGEENIQYF | TGCGCCAGCAGCCAAGAAGGCCCCAGCCTAGGGGAGGAAAACATTCAGTACTTC
- | TRBJ1-5 | TRBV28 | - | 14 | CASSQVQGNQPQHF | TGTGCCAGCAGCCAAGTACAAGGCAATCAGCCCCAGCATTTT
- | TRBJ2-7 | TRBV6-5 | - | 14 | CASSTRQRLYEQYF | TGTGCCAGCAGTACGCGACAGCGTCTGTACGAGCAGTACTTC
- | TRBJ1-5 | TRBV18 | - | 15 | CASSPPTGLGQPQHF | TGTGCCAGCTCACCACCTACAGGGCTTGGTCAGCCCCAGCATTTT